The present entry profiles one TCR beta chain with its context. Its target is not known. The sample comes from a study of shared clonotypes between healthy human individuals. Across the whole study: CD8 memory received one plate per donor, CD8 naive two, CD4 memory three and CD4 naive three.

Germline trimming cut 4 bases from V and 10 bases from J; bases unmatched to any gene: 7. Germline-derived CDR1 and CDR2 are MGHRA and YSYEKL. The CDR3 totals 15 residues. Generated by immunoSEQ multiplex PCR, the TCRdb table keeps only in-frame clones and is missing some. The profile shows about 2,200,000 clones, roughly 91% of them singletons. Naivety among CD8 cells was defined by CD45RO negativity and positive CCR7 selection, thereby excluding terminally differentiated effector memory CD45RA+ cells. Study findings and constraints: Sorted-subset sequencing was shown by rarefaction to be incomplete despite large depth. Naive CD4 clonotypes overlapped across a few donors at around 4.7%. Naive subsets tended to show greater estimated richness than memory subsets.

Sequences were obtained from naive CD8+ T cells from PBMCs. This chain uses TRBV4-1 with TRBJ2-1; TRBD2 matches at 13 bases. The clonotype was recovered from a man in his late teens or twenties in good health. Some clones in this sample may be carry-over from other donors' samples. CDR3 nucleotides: TGCGCCAGCAGCCTCACACTAGCGGGAGGGCGGGAGCAGTTCTTC. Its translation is CASSLTLAGGREQFF.